The clone carrying this T cell receptor (beta chain) was counted many times. Its antigen remains unidentified. Combining a sample-barcoded 5' primer with a J-beta primer mix, a second PCR ran for roughly 7 to 12 cycles. MiXCR, run by TCRdb on the 5' RACE reads, gives a single entry per CDR3 protein. This sample has 650,000 to 1,000,000 distinct CDR3 sequences; around 36% occur once, and the top ten carry 13%. Germline CDR1 reads MNHNY; CDR2 reads SVGAGI (reference sequence). V dropped 11 bases and J dropped 3 bases, with 11 bases sitting between them. The CDR3 length is 12 residues. This sample was taken from a study of blood T cells in healthy people across ages. Findings and caveats of the study: Underestimates were what the diversity estimates from one million T cells were considered to be. The unknown donor CMV status may have confounded expanded clonotype changes.

The specimen sequenced was blood. V gene TRBV6-6 combines with J gene TRBJ1-5, with TRBD1 as a possible D gene (6 bases). This TCR was sampled from a man aged 18 to 29 in good health. The CDR3 DNA sequence: TGTGCCGCACAGGGCCCCAATCAGCCCCAGCATTTT. It translates to CAAQGPNQPQHF.